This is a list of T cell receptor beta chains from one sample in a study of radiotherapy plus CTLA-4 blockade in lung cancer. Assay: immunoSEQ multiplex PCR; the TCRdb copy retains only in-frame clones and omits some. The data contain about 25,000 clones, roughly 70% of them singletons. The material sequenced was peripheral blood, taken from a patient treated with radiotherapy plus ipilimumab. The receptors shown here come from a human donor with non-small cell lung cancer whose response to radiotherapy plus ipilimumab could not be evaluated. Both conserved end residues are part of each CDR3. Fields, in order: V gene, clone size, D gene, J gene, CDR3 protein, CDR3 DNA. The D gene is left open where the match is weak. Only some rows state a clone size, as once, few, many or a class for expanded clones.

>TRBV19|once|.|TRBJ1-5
CAVTNPGGGANQPQHF
TGTGCCGTCACCAACCCGGGGGGGGGCGCAAATCAGCCCCAGCATTTT
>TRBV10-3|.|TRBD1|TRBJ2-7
CAISKTGSAYEQYF
TGTGCCATCAGTAAGACAGGGTCCGCCTACGAGCAGTACTTC
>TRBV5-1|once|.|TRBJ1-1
CASSLNVGLNTEAFF
TGCGCCAGCAGCTTGAATGTCGGGTTGAACACTGAAGCTTTCTTT
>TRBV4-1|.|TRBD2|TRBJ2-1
CASSQGVGGVGYNEQFF
TGCGCCAGCAGCCAAGGGGTGGGGGGGGTCGGCTACAATGAGCAGTTCTTC
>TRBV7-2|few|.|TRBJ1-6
CASSLVPGGSPLHF
TGTGCCAGCAGCTTAGTCCCGGGTGGCTCACCCCTCCACTTT
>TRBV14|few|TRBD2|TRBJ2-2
CASSHGRGFRPGELFF
TGTGCCAGCAGCCATGGGAGGGGATTCCGCCCCGGGGAGCTGTTTTTT
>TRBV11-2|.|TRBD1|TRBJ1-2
CASSSIKTGGNGYTF
TGTGCCAGCAGCTCCATCAAGACAGGGGGGAATGGCTACACCTTC
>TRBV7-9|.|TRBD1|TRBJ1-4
CASFEGTGNEKLFF
TGTGCCAGCTTCGAAGGGACAGGGAACGAAAAACTGTTTTTT
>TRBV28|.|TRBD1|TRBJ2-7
CASSYLDRVAEQYF
TGTGCCAGCAGTTACCTGGACAGGGTCGCCGAACAGTACTTC
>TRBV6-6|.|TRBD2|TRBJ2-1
CASSYGTSGANEQFF
TGTGCCAGCAGTTACGGGACTAGCGGGGCGAATGAGCAGTTCTTC
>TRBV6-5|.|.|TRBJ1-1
CASSFAGRMNTEAFF
TGTGCCAGCAGTTTCGCGGGGCGAATGAACACTGAAGCTTTCTTT
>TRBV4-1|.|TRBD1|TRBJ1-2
CASSQLQRPGQGSYGYTF
TGCGCCAGCAGCCAACTTCAAAGACCGGGACAGGGGAGCTATGGCTACACCTTC
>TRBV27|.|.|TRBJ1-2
CASSFSVNYGYTF
TGTGCCAGCAGTTTTTCGGTTAACTATGGCTACACCTTC
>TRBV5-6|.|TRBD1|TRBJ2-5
CASSTDRGPRETQYF
TGTGCCAGCAGCACGGACAGGGGGCCCCGGGAGACCCAGTACTTC
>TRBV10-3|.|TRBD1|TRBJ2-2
CAISRTGNTGELFF
TGTGCCATCAGTAGGACAGGGAACACCGGGGAGCTGTTTTTT
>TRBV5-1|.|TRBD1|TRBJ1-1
CASSPGQLTSEAFF
TGCGCCAGCAGCCCGGGACAGCTTACGTCTGAAGCTTTCTTT
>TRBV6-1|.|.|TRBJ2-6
CASRGTSGANVLTF
TGTGCCAGCAGAGGGACATCTGGGGCCAACGTCCTGACTTTC
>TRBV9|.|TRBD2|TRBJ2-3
CASSPLAGGTTDTQYF
TGTGCCAGCAGCCCATTAGCGGGAGGGACGACAGATACGCAGTATTTT
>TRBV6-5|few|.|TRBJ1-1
CASSTPSGAEAFF
TGTGCCAGCAGTACGCCTTCGGGGGCTGAAGCTTTCTTT
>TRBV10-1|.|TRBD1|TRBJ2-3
CASSESFGTGGFGDTQYF
TGCGCCAGCAGTGAGTCGTTCGGGACAGGGGGCTTTGGAGATACGCAGTATTTT
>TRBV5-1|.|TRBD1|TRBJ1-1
CASSQGQGFEAFF
TGCGCCAGCAGCCAGGGACAGGGGTTTGAAGCTTTCTTT
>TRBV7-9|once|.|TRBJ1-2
CASSPEGSFYGYTF
TGTGCCAGCAGCCCCGAGGGTTCCTTCTATGGCTACACCTTC
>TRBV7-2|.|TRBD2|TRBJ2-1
CASSLRGTSGYNEQFF
TGTGCCAGCAGCTTAAGAGGGACTAGCGGCTACAATGAGCAGTTCTTC
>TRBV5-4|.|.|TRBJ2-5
CASSKAGGLFETQYF
TGTGCCAGCAGCAAAGCAGGGGGGTTGTTCGAGACCCAGTACTTC
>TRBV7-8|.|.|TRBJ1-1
CASSFQGGTEAFF
TGTGCCAGCAGCTTCCAGGGAGGTACTGAAGCTTTCTTT
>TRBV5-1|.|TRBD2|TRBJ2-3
CASSFLAGVVDTQYF
TGCGCCAGCAGCTTCCTAGCGGGAGTGGTAGATACGCAGTATTTT
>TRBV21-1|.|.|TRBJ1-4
CASSTRTTREKLFF
TGTGCCAGCAGCACGAGGACTACGAGGGAAAAACTGTTTTTT
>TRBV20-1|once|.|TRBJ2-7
CSAAGPYEQYF
TGCAGTGCGGCGGGGCCCTACGAGCAGTACTTC
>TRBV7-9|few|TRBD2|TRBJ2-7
CASSLSIGLAGGPEQYF
TGTGCCAGCAGCTTAAGTATAGGGCTAGCGGGAGGACCCGAGCAGTACTTC
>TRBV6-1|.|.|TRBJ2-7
CASSEAAAQYF
TGTGCCAGCAGTGAAGCGGCTGCTCAGTACTTC
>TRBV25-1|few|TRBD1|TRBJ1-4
CASSEYRGNEKLFF
TGTGCCAGCAGTGAGTACAGGGGTAATGAAAAACTGTTTTTT
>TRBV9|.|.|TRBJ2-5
CASSARGDSQETQYF
TGTGCCAGCAGCGCGAGGGGGGACAGCCAAGAGACCCAGTACTTC
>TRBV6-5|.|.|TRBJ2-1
CATRSQGLRNEQFF
TGTGCCACCCGATCGCAGGGCCTGAGAAATGAGCAGTTCTTC
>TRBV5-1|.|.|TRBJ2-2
CASSLGVNSRELFF
TGCGCCAGCAGCTTGGGAGTCAACTCCCGGGAGCTGTTTTTT
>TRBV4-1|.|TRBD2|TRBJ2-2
CASSQPGLAGVTGELFF
TGCGCCAGCAGCCAGCCTGGACTAGCGGGAGTTACCGGGGAGCTGTTTTTT
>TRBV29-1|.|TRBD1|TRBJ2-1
CSAGTGDSYNEQFF
TGCAGCGCCGGAACAGGGGACTCCTACAATGAGCAGTTCTTC
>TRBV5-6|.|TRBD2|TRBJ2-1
CASSSGLAIHEQFF
TGTGCCAGCAGCTCGGGACTAGCGATACATGAGCAGTTCTTC
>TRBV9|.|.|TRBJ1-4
CASNEQGGNEKLFF
TGTGCCAGCAACGAACAGGGCGGAAATGAAAAACTGTTTTTT
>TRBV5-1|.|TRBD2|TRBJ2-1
CASSLVASGNGNEQFF
TGCGCCAGCAGCTTGGTGGCTAGCGGGAATGGAAATGAGCAGTTCTTC
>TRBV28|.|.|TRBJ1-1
CASSKDRAQRAFF
TGTGCCAGCAGCAAGGACAGAGCGCAGCGAGCTTTCTTT
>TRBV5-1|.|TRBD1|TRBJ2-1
CASSYWTGGNENEQFF
TGCGCCAGCAGCTACTGGACAGGGGGGAATGAAAATGAGCAGTTCTTC
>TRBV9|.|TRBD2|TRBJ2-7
CASSVGTSGSMVQYF
TGTGCCAGCAGCGTAGGGACTAGCGGGAGTATGGTGCAGTACTTC
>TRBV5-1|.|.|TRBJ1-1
CASSLESGINTEAFF
TGCGCCAGCAGCTTGGAATCGGGGATTAACACTGAAGCTTTCTTT
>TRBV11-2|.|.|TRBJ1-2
CASSYKIFGYTF
TGTGCCAGCAGCTATAAAATTTTTGGCTACACCTTC
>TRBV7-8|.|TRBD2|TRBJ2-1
CASSPGLVYEQFF
TGTGCCAGCAGCCCGGGACTAGTTTATGAGCAGTTCTTC
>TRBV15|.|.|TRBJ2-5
CATSRVAGLGQETQYF
TGTGCCACCAGCAGAGTGGCAGGGTTAGGGCAAGAGACCCAGTACTTC
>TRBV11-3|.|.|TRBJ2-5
CASSPTRLETQYF
TGTGCCAGCAGCCCGACTAGGCTAGAGACCCAGTACTTC
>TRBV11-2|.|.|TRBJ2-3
CASSLGGQSGTQYF
TGTGCCAGCAGCTTAGGGGGCCAATCGGGTACGCAGTATTTT
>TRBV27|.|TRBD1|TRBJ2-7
CASGPETGYFYEQYF
TGTGCCAGCGGCCCCGAGACAGGGTATTTCTACGAGCAGTACTTC
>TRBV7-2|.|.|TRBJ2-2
CASSLVLIGKLFF
TGTGCCAGCAGCTTAGTCCTTATCGGGAAGCTGTTTTTT
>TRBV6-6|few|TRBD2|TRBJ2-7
CASSYGAGVGYEQYF
TGTGCCAGCAGTTACGGTGCGGGAGTGGGGTACGAGCAGTACTTC
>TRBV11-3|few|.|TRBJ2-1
CASSLRGEQFF
TGTGCCAGCAGCTTACGCGGTGAGCAGTTCTTC
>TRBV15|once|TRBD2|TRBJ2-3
CATSKGTSGRWITDTQYF
TGTGCCACCAGCAAAGGGACTAGCGGGAGATGGATCACAGATACGCAGTATTTT
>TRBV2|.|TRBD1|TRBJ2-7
CASSGQGYYEQYF
TGTGCCAGCAGCGGACAGGGATACTACGAGCAGTACTTC